A selection of T cell receptor beta chains follows, all from one sample in a study of radiation and T cells in renal cell carcinoma. Data came from immunoSEQ multiplex PCR; TCRdb stores just in-frame clones and leaves some out. This sample has 150,000 or so clones, with less than 90% found just once. The sample consisted of blood, taken from a patient whose treatment included radiotherapy and nephrectomy. The source is a woman aged 70 to 79 with renal cell carcinoma. Both conserved end residues are part of each CDR3. Fields, in order: CDR3 length, J gene, clone size, V gene, CDR3 protein. The size of a clone is reported for some rows only, either as once, few or many, or as a class for expanded clones.

CDR3 length: 17; J gene: TRBJ1-1; clone size: -; V gene: TRBV14; CDR3 protein: CASSQGQGAGPNTEAFF
CDR3 length: 13; J gene: TRBJ2-1; clone size: few; V gene: TRBV7-8; CDR3 protein: CASSLIAYNEQFF
CDR3 length: 16; J gene: TRBJ2-1; clone size: once; V gene: TRBV5-1; CDR3 protein: CASSLAGQGAYNEQFF
CDR3 length: 16; J gene: TRBJ1-2; clone size: -; V gene: TRBV7-9; CDR3 protein: CASSLGTGTGGYGYTF
CDR3 length: 14; J gene: TRBJ1-2; clone size: -; V gene: TRBV19; CDR3 protein: CASSLPGQDRGYTF
CDR3 length: 19; J gene: TRBJ1-5; clone size: -; V gene: TRBV5-3; CDR3 protein: CARSLAVRVRVGWRKPQHF
CDR3 length: 15; J gene: TRBJ1-4; clone size: -; V gene: TRBV5-1; CDR3 protein: CASSSTGTDNEKLFF
CDR3 length: 15; J gene: TRBJ2-1; clone size: -; V gene: TRBV5-1; CDR3 protein: CASSLGGTAYNEQFF
CDR3 length: 16; J gene: TRBJ2-3; clone size: -; V gene: TRBV5-4; CDR3 protein: CASSRGLAGGTDTQYF
CDR3 length: 15; J gene: TRBJ1-1; clone size: -; V gene: TRBV10-3; CDR3 protein: CAISEERGVDTEAFF
CDR3 length: 14; J gene: TRBJ1-1; clone size: -; V gene: TRBV6-4; CDR3 protein: CASSDNWGNTEAFF
CDR3 length: 14; J gene: TRBJ2-7; clone size: -; V gene: TRBV13; CDR3 protein: CASSFSDRTYEQYF
CDR3 length: 16; J gene: TRBJ1-2; clone size: -; V gene: TRBV19; CDR3 protein: CASSTFRDRGVYGYTF
CDR3 length: 13; J gene: TRBJ2-3; clone size: -; V gene: TRBV7-8; CDR3 protein: CASSFLRTDTQYF
CDR3 length: 16; J gene: TRBJ1-1; clone size: -; V gene: TRBV6-5; CDR3 protein: CASSYDRGGRHTEAFF
CDR3 length: 18; J gene: TRBJ2-5; clone size: -; V gene: TRBV27; CDR3 protein: CASSRLRGRGIGQETQYF
CDR3 length: 16; J gene: TRBJ2-2; clone size: -; V gene: TRBV10-3; CDR3 protein: CAISDPGQGHTGELFF
CDR3 length: 13; J gene: TRBJ1-2; clone size: few; V gene: TRBV4-1; CDR3 protein: CASSAQDLYGYTF
CDR3 length: 15; J gene: TRBJ1-2; clone size: -; V gene: TRBV6-6; CDR3 protein: CASSSLQGAHYGYTF
CDR3 length: 17; J gene: TRBJ2-2; clone size: -; V gene: TRBV5-6; CDR3 protein: CASSLSIGPRRTGELFF
CDR3 length: 14; J gene: TRBJ1-1; clone size: -; V gene: TRBV5-1; CDR3 protein: CASSLFPGDTEAFF
CDR3 length: 15; J gene: TRBJ2-2; clone size: -; V gene: TRBV29-1; CDR3 protein: CSVEEGDRGTGELFF
CDR3 length: 15; J gene: TRBJ1-1; clone size: -; V gene: TRBV19; CDR3 protein: CASSIRDGMNTEAFF
CDR3 length: 12; J gene: TRBJ2-7; clone size: -; V gene: TRBV6-5; CDR3 protein: CASRSTGGEQYF
CDR3 length: 13; J gene: TRBJ2-3; clone size: -; V gene: TRBV27; CDR3 protein: CASSWERTDTQYF
CDR3 length: 13; J gene: TRBJ1-2; clone size: -; V gene: TRBV6-1; CDR3 protein: CASSEMAGYGYTF
CDR3 length: 14; J gene: TRBJ1-4; clone size: -; V gene: TRBV11-2; CDR3 protein: CASSPFGGREKLFF
CDR3 length: 13; J gene: TRBJ1-2; clone size: -; V gene: TRBV10-3; CDR3 protein: CAISGAGGNGYTF
CDR3 length: 13; J gene: TRBJ2-1; clone size: once; V gene: TRBV5-1; CDR3 protein: CASSLGLQNEQFF